This TCR beta chain comes out of a study of T cell repertoires in cytomegalovirus infection. Study context: Matching HLA type and CMV infection were both indicated by public TCR beta signatures. General study results and limits: The ex vivo response was dominated by HLA-C-restricted CMV-specific TCR beta clonotypes. Cumulative public TCR beta family frequency identified CMV carriers with the relevant HLA.

This clonotype appeared many times. Its matching antigen is unknown. TCRdb independently ran MiXCR on the reads; one entry per CDR3 protein. The sample has hundreds of thousands of distinct CDR3 sequences, about 5.9% seen once. V lost 0 bases and J 5 bases, leaving 12 bases between the germline ends. This CDR3 is 15 amino acids long. CDR1 and CDR2 from the germline V gene are LNHNV and YYDKDF (reference sequence). The source material was PBMCs. The chain combines TRBV15 with TRBJ2-3, with a possible D match to TRBD1 (6 bases). The sequence was obtained from a human donor in good health (CMV status not recorded). Some clones in this sample may be carry-over from other donors' samples. CDR3 sequence reads: CATSRDTGTQDTQYF. The CDR3 nucleotides read TGTGCCACCAGCAGAGATACAGGGACGCAAGATACGCAGTATTTT.